This entry concerns a single TCR beta chain. Its specificity is unknown. This sample is drawn from a study of T cells in localized non-small cell lung cancer. This CDR3 region has 15 residues. Germline V gene sequence: CDR1 SGHRS, CDR2 YFSETQ. Trimming stripped 1 base from V and 8 bases from J, with 15 bases between. The data were produced by immunoSEQ multiplex PCR, yet TCRdb's version contains in-frame clones alone and is incomplete. In the table there are thousands of clones, about 25% of which are singletons. Study outcomes and limitations: A higher density of T cells in blood coincided with extended overall survival. There were a median about 53 of the top 100 tumor clones appearing in adjacent lung. Uninvolved adjacent lung had higher T cell clonality than tumor and all other tissues. Sequencing, confined to only one tumor region, leaves heterogeneity possible.

The sequence derives from a woman aged 40 to 75 with stage III lung adenocarcinoma. This chain links TRBV5-1 with TRBJ1-4, with D possibly TRBD1 on 6 matching bases. The specimen was lung tumor tissue, collected before any cancer treatment. The CDR3 DNA reads as TGCGCCAGCAGCTTGTTCGGGCAGGGGACCGAAAAACTGTTTTTT. This gives the protein CASSLFGQGTEKLFF.